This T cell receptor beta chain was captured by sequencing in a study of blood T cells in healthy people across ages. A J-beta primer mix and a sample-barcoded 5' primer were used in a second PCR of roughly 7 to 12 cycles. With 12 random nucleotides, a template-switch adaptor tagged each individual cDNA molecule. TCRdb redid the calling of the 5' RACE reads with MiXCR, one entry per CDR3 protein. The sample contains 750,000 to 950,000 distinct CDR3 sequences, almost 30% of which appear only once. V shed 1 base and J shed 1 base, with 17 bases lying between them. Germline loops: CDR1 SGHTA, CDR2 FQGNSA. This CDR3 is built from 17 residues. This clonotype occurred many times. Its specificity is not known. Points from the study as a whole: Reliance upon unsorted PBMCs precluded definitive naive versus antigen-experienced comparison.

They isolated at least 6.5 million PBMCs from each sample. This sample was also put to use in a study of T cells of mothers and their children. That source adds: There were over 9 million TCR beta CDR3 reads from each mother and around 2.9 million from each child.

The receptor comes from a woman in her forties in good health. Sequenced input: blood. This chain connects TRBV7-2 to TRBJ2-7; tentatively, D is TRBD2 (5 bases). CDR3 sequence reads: CASSLGGERLASYEQYF. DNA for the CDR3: TGTGCCAGCAGCTTAGGTGGTGAAAGGCTAGCTTCCTACGAGCAGTACTTC.